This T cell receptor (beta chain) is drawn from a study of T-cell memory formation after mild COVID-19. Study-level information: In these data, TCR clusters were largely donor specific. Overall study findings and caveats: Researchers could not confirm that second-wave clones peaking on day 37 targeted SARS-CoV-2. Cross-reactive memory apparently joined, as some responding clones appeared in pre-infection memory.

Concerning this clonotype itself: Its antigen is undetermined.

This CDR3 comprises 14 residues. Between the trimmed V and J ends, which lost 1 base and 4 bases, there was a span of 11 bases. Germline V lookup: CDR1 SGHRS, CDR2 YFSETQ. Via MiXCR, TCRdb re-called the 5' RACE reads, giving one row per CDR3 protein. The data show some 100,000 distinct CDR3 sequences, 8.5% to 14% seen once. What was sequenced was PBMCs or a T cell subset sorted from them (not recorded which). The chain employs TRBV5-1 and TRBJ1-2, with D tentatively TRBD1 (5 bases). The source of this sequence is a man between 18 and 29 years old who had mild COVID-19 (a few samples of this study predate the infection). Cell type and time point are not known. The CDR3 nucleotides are TGCGCCAGCAGCTTGAAGCAGGGAGGCTATGGCTACACCTTC. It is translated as CASSLKQGGYGYTF. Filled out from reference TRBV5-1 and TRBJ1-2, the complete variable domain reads KAGVTQTPRYLIKTRGQQVTLSCSPISGHRSVSWYQQTPGQGLQFLFEYFSETQRNKGNFPGRFSGRQFSNSRSEMNVSTLELGDSALYLCASSLKQGGYGYTFGSGTRLTVV.